The 25 T cell receptor delta chains presented below share a single source sample, sequenced in a study of Vδ1+ human thymocytes. Study-wide results and caveats: Highly polyclonal TRG and TRD repertoires with Gaussian CDR3 length distributions appeared in thymus.

The template was reverse-transcribed extracted RNA. The CDR3 regions were amplified by multiplex PCR from V-gene primers to a constant-region primer. TCRdb re-called the multiplex PCR reads using CATT. The sample includes tens of thousands of delta-chain clones, about 15% of them seen just once. These receptors have no known antigen. Sequenced: Vdelta1+ gamma-delta thymocytes from the thymus. Described subset: FACS-sorted CD3+ TCRalphabeta- TCRVdelta1+ TCRVdelta2- thymocytes. These receptors all come from a girl less than two years old who had congenital heart surgery.

The chain combines TRDV1 with TRDJ1, with 10 positions matching TRDD3. The CDR3 sequence is 20 residues long. With 3 bases clipped from V and 1 base from J, the junction kept 17 bases outside the gene matches. The germline V gene has CDR1 TSWWSYY and CDR2 QGS. For the CDR3, the DNA is TGTGCTCTTGGGGACCTCCCGGCGTACTGGGGGATGGCCTCCACCGATAAACTCATCTTT. Translation gives CALGDLPAYWGMASTDKLIF.

This chain uses TRDV1 with TRDJ1, with D unresolved. Germline lookup yields CDR1 TSWWSYY and CDR2 QGS. The CDR3 has 16 residues. The V end lost 3 bases, the J end lost 0 bases, and 14 bases lay between the germline ends. CDR3 region: CALGDAFPNYTDKLIF. CDR3 nucleotides: TGTGCTCTTGGGGATGCTTTCCCGAATTACACCGATAAACTCATCTTT.

This clone occurred a few times. The chain combines TRDV1 with TRDJ1, with no clear D. This CDR3 has 12 amino acids. CDR1 and CDR2 from the germline V gene are TSWWSYY and QGS. The germline V and J ends were trimmed by 6 bases and 0 bases, with 5 bases remaining between them. CDR3 nucleotide sequence: TGTGCTCTTGGACTGTACACCGATAAACTCATCTTT. This translates into CALGLYTDKLIF.

This clone was seen only a few times. V is TRDV2 and J is TRDJ1; 11 bases fit TRDD3. V was pared by 3 bases and J by 5 bases, with 7 bases of the junction left unmatched. The CDR3 runs to 15 residues. Germline lookup yields CDR1 GEAIGNYY and CDR2 EKD. In DNA form, the CDR3 reads TGTGCCTGTGACTGGGGGATACGCGGTGGGGATAAACTCATCTTT. It is translated as CACDWGIRGGDKLIF.

Only a few counts were recorded for this clone. The chain uses TRDV3 and TRDJ1; D call uncertain. The V end lost 3 bases, the J end lost 0 bases, and 17 bases lay between the germline ends. There are 15 residues in the CDR3. The germline V gene has CDR1 TVYSNPD and CDR2 GDNSRS (reference sequence). Here the CDR3 reads CALITRGQYTDKLIF. In DNA, the CDR3 is TGTGCCTTGATTACTAGGGGCCAGTACACCGATAAACTCATCTTT.

This rearrangement joins TRDV1 to TRDJ1; TRDD3 aligns across 8 bases. With V trimmed by 1 base and J by 0 bases, 25 bases remained unmatched. Germline V gives CDR1 TSWWSYY, CDR2 QGS. The CDR3 runs to 23 residues. The CDR3 reads CALGERLVVLPGDRGSDTDKLIF. CDR3 DNA sequence: TGTGCTCTTGGGGAACGGCTGGTGGTCCTACCGGGGGATAGAGGAAGCGACACCGATAAACTCATCTTT.

This clone was detected many times. The chain recombines TRDV2 with TRDJ1; D unresolved. In germline, CDR1 is GEAIGNYY, CDR2 EKD. There are 17 residues in the CDR3. V was trimmed by 1 base and J by 0 bases, leaving 17 bases between them. CDR3 sequence (DNA): TGTGCCTGTGACACGGGGTTACGGCTATTTCACACCGATAAACTCATCTTT. Protein: CACDTGLRLFHTDKLIF.

The gene calls are TRDV1 and TRDJ1; TRDD2 matches at 8 bases. V shed 1 base, J shed 1 base, and the junction held 5 bases outside the gene matches. Germline V CDR1 and CDR2: TSWWSYY, QGS. This CDR3 contains 16 residues. The CDR3 DNA follows: TGTGCTCTTGGGGAACAAGCTTCCTACAGCACCGATAAACTCATCTTT. Encoded protein: CALGEQASYSTDKLIF.

As concerns this clone: A read error may produce the germline difference seen at one junction end. V is TRDV1 and J is TRDJ1; 8 nucleotides agree with TRDD3. Germline V gene lookup returns CDR1 TSWWSYY and CDR2 QGS. The CDR3 extends over 15 amino acids. The CDR3 protein is CALAIWGSFTDRLIF. The CDR3 DNA sequence: TGTGCTCTTGCGATCTGGGGGAGCTTCACCGATAGACTCATCTTT.

This clone was observed a handful of times. The genes are TRDV1 and TRDJ1; no definite D call. Between the trimmed V and J ends, which lost 2 bases and 2 bases, there was a span of 21 bases. This CDR3 is 18 amino acids long. Germline CDR1 is TSWWSYY and CDR2 is QGS. The CDR3 coding sequence is TGTGCTCTTGGGGAAGTTCGAGGGGCCCCTGAGATTACCGATAAACTCATCTTT. Amino acid sequence: CALGEVRGAPEITDKLIF.

This clone was detected a few times. The V gene is TRDV1, the J gene TRDJ1, with 11 bases identical to TRDD3. This CDR3 contains 20 residues. Germline V gene data show CDR1 as TSWWSYY and CDR2 as QGS. V was clipped by 0 bases and J by 1 base; unmatched bases: 13. CDR3 DNA: TGTGCTCTTGGGGAACTTCTCTCGTACTGGGGGATAATTGCCACCGATAAACTCATCTTT. As protein: CALGELLSYWGIIATDKLIF.

The chain recombines TRDV1 with TRDJ1; TRDD3 matches at 11 bases. This CDR3 has 18 residues. V lost 0 bases and J lost 0; bases outside the gene matches: 6. Germline CDR1 is TSWWSYY and CDR2 is QGS. The CDR3 region has the DNA TGTGCTCTTGGGGAACTCCGGGATGGGGGATACGACACCGATAAACTCATCTTT. This gives the protein CALGELRDGGYDTDKLIF.

This clone came up a few times. Germline and junction disagree at one end, which may indicate a read error. This chain links TRDV1 with TRDJ1, with a possible D match to TRDD3 (5 bases). This CDR3 spans 15 amino acids. Germline CDR1 and CDR2: TSWWSYY and QGS. Here the CDR3 DNA reads TGTGCCCTTGGGGAACTAGGTGTGAACACCGATAAACTCATCTTT. Its protein product is CALGELGVNTDKLIF.

There are a few counts of this clone. The rearrangement uses TRDV1 and TRDJ1; 13 bases map to TRDD3. Germline CDR1 reads TSWWSYY; CDR2 reads QGS. The CDR3 length is 19 residues. With V trimmed by 3 bases and J by 5 bases, 15 bases remained unmatched. CDR3 sequence reads: CALGENLVLGDTFRDKLIF. The CDR3 coding sequence is TGTGCTCTTGGGGAGAACCTCGTACTGGGGGATACGTTTAGGGATAAACTCATCTTT.

This clone was observed a few times. J is TRDJ1 and V is TRDV1; D tentatively reads TRDD1, TRDD2 or TRDD3 (5 bases each). Trimming removed 0 bases from V and 0 bases from J, with 35 bases in between. The CDR3 consists of 24 residues. CDR1 and CDR2 (germline): TSWWSYY, QGS. CDR3 sequence reads: CALGELLPSPATGRNYKYTDKLIF. CDR3 sequence (DNA): TGTGCTCTTGGGGAACTCCTCCCTTCTCCGGCAACTGGCCGAAATTACAAGTACACCGATAAACTCATCTTT.

This clone was detected a few times. The chain combines TRDV1 with TRDJ1; 10 bases fit TRDD3. CDR3 size: 21 residues. Germline V CDR1 and CDR2: TSWWSYY, QGS. V lost 6 bases to trimming and J lost 0 bases; unmatched junction nucleotides: 22. CDR3 residues: CALGDPSSKVGDTKHTDKLIF. CDR3 DNA sequence: TGTGCTCTTGGCGACCCTTCCTCCAAGGTGGGGGATACAAAGCACACCGATAAACTCATCTTT.

This clone has more than one count but fewer than ten. The chain links TRDV1 to TRDJ1; 9 nucleotides line up with TRDD3. CDR1 and CDR2 (germline): TSWWSYY, QGS. The V segment lost 4 bases and the J segment 0 bases; nucleotides outside the gene matches: 15. This CDR3 comprises 19 residues. The CDR3 spells CALGASTGGRTRYTDKLIF. As DNA, the CDR3 is TGTGCTCTTGGGGCGAGTACTGGGGGACGCACCCGGTACACCGATAAACTCATCTTT.

This chain joins TRDV1 and TRDJ1; TRDD3 matches at 9 bases. The ends lost 0 bases at V and 0 bases at J; junction bases unmatched: 29. CDR1 is TSWWSYY, CDR2 QGS, per germline. The CDR3 consists of 25 residues. DNA of the CDR3: TGTGCTCTTGGGGAACTCGAAGGCCTCTTCCGAGATAGGGGGATACTCTCGGCGTACACCGATAAACTCATCTTT. It yields the protein CALGELEGLFRDRGILSAYTDKLIF.

In its sample, this clone was seen a few times. The chain recombines TRDV1 with TRDJ1, with D tentatively TRDD3 (5 bases). CDR1 TSWWSYY and CDR2 QGS come from the germline V gene. Trimming took off 3 bases at V and 0 bases at J, with 35 bases between the two ends. The CDR3 is 23 residues long. CDR3 in DNA: TGTGCTCTTGGGGAGCCCTCCCGAGGCCTCCCGGGGACGGGATCCGGTCACACCGATAAACTCATCTTT. This encodes CALGEPSRGLPGTGSGHTDKLIF.

Only a few counts were recorded for this clone. V usage is TRDV1 and J usage is TRDJ1, with D uncertain. CDR3 size: 19 residues. The V end was cut by 0 bases, the J end by 0 bases, with 20 bases between. The germline V gene encodes CDR1 TSWWSYY and CDR2 QGS. The CDR3 bases are TGTGCTCTTGGGGAACTCCCCCCCCCACTCTGTATTTACACCGATAAACTCATCTTT. Translated: CALGELPPPLCIYTDKLIF.

This clone has only a few counts. The rearrangement links TRDV1 to TRDJ1; D assignment may be TRDD1 or TRDD2 (6 bases each). The CDR3 loop spans 21 amino acids. Germline assignment: CDR1 TSWWSYY and CDR2 QGS. V lost 2 bases, J lost 2 bases, and 30 bases lay in between. Written as DNA, the CDR3 is TGTGCTCTTGGGGAAAGCGGCCTTCCCCATGAAATACAGCCCGTGACCGATAAACTCATCTTT. This translates into CALGESGLPHEIQPVTDKLIF.

The chain is built from TRDV1 and TRDJ1; maybe TRDD3 (5 bases). Trimming removed 2 bases at V and 4 bases at J, with 5 bases between. This CDR3 is 12 amino acids long. CDR1 TSWWSYY and CDR2 QGS come from the germline V gene. CDR3 sequence (DNA): TGTGCTCTTGGGGAAGGGGACGATAAACTCATCTTT. This translates into CALGEGDDKLIF.

The table lists this clone with a few counts. The genes are TRDV1 and TRDJ1, with D possibly being TRDD2 (5 bases). Germline V gives CDR1 TSWWSYY, CDR2 QGS. The CDR3 runs to 18 residues. Trimming took 0 bases from V and 8 from J, leaving 25 bases between them. This CDR3 is CALGELWDFPTSVPKLIF. In nucleotides, the CDR3 is TGTGCTCTTGGGGAACTATGGGACTTCCCTACTTCTGTACCCAAACTCATCTTT.

The chain joins TRDV1 to TRDJ1; a possible D gene is TRDD3 (6 bases). The CDR3 sequence is 17 residues long. V gave up 2 bases and J gave up 0 bases, with 16 bases separating them. Germline V lookup: CDR1 TSWWSYY, CDR2 QGS. The CDR3 sequence: CALGELSTGKYTDKLIF. For the CDR3, the DNA is TGTGCTCTTGGGGAATTAAGTACTGGGAAGTACACCGATAAACTCATCTTT.

This clone was counted between two and nine times. The chain uses TRDV1 and TRDJ1; 9 bases are shared with TRDD3. CDR1 is TSWWSYY, CDR2 QGS, per germline. V lost 1 base and J lost 0; bases outside the gene matches: 6. The CDR3 covers 17 residues. CDR3 DNA: TGTGCTCTTGGGGAACCTGGGGGATCCCCGTACACCGATAAACTCATCTTT. This translates into CALGEPGGSPYTDKLIF.